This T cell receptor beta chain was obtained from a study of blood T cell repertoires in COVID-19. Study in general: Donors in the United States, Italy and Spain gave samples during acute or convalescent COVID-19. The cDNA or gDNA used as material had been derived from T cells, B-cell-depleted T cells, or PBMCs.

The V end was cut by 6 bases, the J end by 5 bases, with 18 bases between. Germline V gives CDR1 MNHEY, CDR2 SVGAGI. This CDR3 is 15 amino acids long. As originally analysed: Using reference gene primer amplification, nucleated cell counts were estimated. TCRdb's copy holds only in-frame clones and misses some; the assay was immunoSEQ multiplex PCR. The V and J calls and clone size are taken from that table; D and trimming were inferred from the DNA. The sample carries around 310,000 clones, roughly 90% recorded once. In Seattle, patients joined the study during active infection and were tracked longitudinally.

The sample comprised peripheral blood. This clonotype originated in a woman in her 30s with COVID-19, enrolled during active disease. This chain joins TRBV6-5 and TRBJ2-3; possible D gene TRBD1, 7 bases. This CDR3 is CASSDRDRERDTQYF. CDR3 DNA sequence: TGTGCCAGCAGCGACAGGGATCGGGAGAGAGATACGCAGTATTTT.